This entry lists 17 T cell receptor beta chains sequenced from one sample in a study of blood T cell repertoires in COVID-19. The assay was immunoSEQ multiplex PCR, and TCRdb's table has in-frame clones only and misses some. The table lists roughly 80,000 clones, around 85% of them singletons. Sequencing was done on a sample of peripheral blood. The receptors derive from a woman older than 75 with active or convalescent COVID-19.

This clone has just a few counts. The chain has TRBV2 and TRBJ1-6; tentatively, D is TRBD1 (6 bases). Trimming took off 6 bases at V and 14 bases at J, with 11 bases between the two ends. Germline loops: CDR1 SNHLY, CDR2 FYNNEI. This CDR3 has 11 amino acids. The CDR3 nucleotides are TGTGCCAGCAGGACACAGGGCACCCTCCACTTT. Its protein is CASRTQGTLHF.

The DNA of the CDR3 is TGTGCCAGCAGCGTAGACTCCCTGGGGGCAACGGCTTTCTTT. It encodes CASSVDSLGATAFF. The chain links TRBV9 to TRBJ1-1; a weak D match, TRBD1 (6 bases). This CDR3 is built from 14 residues. The V gene's germline CDR1 is SGDLS and CDR2 YYNGEE. Trimming removed 0 bases from V and 11 bases from J, with 17 bases in between.

DNA of the CDR3: TGTGCCAGCAGGCCGCTTGAGGACTGGATGTACCAAGAGACCCAGTACTTC. Translating gives CASRPLEDWMYQETQYF. This sequence joins TRBV28 and TRBJ2-5; tentatively, D is TRBD2 (5 bases). Germline V gives CDR1 MDHEN, CDR2 SYDVKM. The CDR3 is 17 residues long. V was clipped by 6 bases and J by 0 bases, with 20 bases between them.

The sample holds one count of this clone. The chain is built from TRBV9 and TRBJ2-7, with 8 bases matching TRBD1. Germline assignment: CDR1 SGDLS and CDR2 YYNGEE. This CDR3 is 14 amino acids long. With 2 bases clipped from V and 1 base from J, the junction kept 2 bases outside the gene matches. The CDR3 here is CASSVRTGSYEQYF. The DNA for the CDR3 is TGTGCCAGCAGCGTGCGGACAGGGTCCTACGAGCAGTACTTC.

The gene calls are TRBV7-3 and TRBJ2-3; 11 bases are a match to TRBD2. CDR3 length: 16 amino acids. After removal of 5 bases from V and 8 bases from J, the junction contained 12 bases not matched to a gene. Germline values: CDR1 SGHTA, CDR2 FQGTGA. DNA of the CDR3: TGTGCCAGCAGCCCCTTTAGCGGGGGGGGTTTAAGTACGCAGTATTTT. Its protein product is CASSPFSGGGLSTQYF.

V is TRBV6-2 or TRBV6-3 and J is TRBJ1-5; possible D gene TRBD1, 6 bases. This CDR3 is built from 17 residues. Germline V gene data show CDR1 as MNHEY and CDR2 as SVGEGT. The V end was cut by 0 bases, the J end by 0 bases, with 12 bases between. In nucleotides, the CDR3 is TGTGCCAGCAGTTACTCCAGGGGTCGAAGTAGCAATCAGCCCCAGCATTTT. It encodes CASSYSRGRSSNQPQHF.

In its sample, this clone was seen a few times. The chain combines TRBV15 with TRBJ2-1; 9 bases agree with TRBD1. Germline V gives CDR1 LNHNV, CDR2 YYDKDF (reference sequence). V lost 0 bases, J lost 10 bases, and 4 bases stayed unmatched. The CDR3 has 14 residues. Here the CDR3 reads CATSRDRDRVEQFF. Written as DNA, the CDR3 is TGTGCCACCAGCAGAGACCGGGACAGGGTGGAGCAGTTCTTC.

This clone has just a few counts. The rearrangement uses TRBV28 and TRBJ1-1, with D possibly being TRBD1 (5 bases). This CDR3 is 12 amino acids long. Germline V lookup: CDR1 MDHEN, CDR2 SYDVKM. V lost 6 bases, J lost 6 bases, and 11 bases lay in between. CDR3 DNA sequence: TGTGCCAGCAGGCCTGGGGACTCTGAAGCTTTCTTT. Translation: CASRPGDSEAFF.

CDR3 sequence: CASSVKTSGSQETQYF. DNA for the CDR3: TGTGCCAGCAGCGTCAAGACTAGCGGGAGTCAGGAGACCCAGTACTTC. The chain joins TRBV9 to TRBJ2-5; TRBD2 aligns across 12 bases. This CDR3 is 16 amino acids long. The V segment lost 2 bases and the J segment 5 bases; nucleotides outside the gene matches: 7. Germline values: CDR1 SGDLS, CDR2 YYNGEE. The complete variable domain, with remaining parts taken from reference TRBV9 and TRBJ2-5, reads DSGVTQTPKHLITATGQRVTLRCSPRSGDLSVYWYQQSLDQGLQFLIQYYNGEERAKGNILERFSAQQFPDLHSELNLSSLELGDSALYFCASSVKTSGSQETQYFGPGTRLLVL.

The chain employs TRBV3-1 (or the pseudogene TRBV3-2) and TRBJ2-5, with 12 bases matching TRBD2. Per germline, CDR1 LGHDT and CDR2 YNNKEL (reference sequence). Trimming cost V 5 bases and J 5 bases; bases outside gene matches: 6. The CDR3 extends over 15 amino acids. The CDR3 spells CASSYLAGGAETQYF. The CDR3 DNA reads as TGTGCCAGCAGCTACCTAGCGGGGGGGGCTGAGACCCAGTACTTC.

This chain uses TRBV5-6 with TRBJ1-1; 9 nucleotides align to TRBD1. CDR3 length equals 16 residues. V was pared by 0 bases and J by 1 base, with 4 bases of the junction left unmatched. Per germline, CDR1 SGHDT and CDR2 YYEEEE. CDR3 DNA: TGTGCCAGCAGCTTGGGGACAGGGGCGCGGAACACTGAAGCTTTCTTT. It translates to CASSLGTGARNTEAFF.

The chain carries TRBV2 and TRBJ1-2; D gene unclear. From germline, CDR1 is SNHLY and CDR2 FYNNEI. V lost 4 bases and J lost 3, with 6 bases in between. This CDR3 has 12 amino acids. Here the CDR3 reads CASSVEHYGYTF. For the CDR3, the DNA is TGTGCCAGCAGTGTCGAGCACTATGGCTACACCTTC. The full variable domain, with the rest looked up from reference TRBV2 and TRBJ1-2, is EPEVTQTPSHQVTQMGQEVILRCVPISNHLYFYWYRQILGQKVEFLVSFYNNEISEKSEIFDDQFSVERPDGSNFTLKIRSTKLEDSAMYFCASSVEHYGYTFGSGTRLTVV.

J is TRBJ2-4 and V is TRBV2; 8 nucleotides align to TRBD2. With V trimmed by 5 bases and J by 6 bases, 15 bases remained unmatched. The CDR3 spans 17 residues. The V gene's germline CDR1 is SNHLY and CDR2 FYNNEI. The CDR3 DNA reads TGTGCCAGCAGTCGAGCGGAAGTGTCGGGGGGGCGAAACATTCAGTACTTC. It is translated as CASSRAEVSGGRNIQYF. Together with reference TRBV2 and TRBJ2-4, the CDR3 gives the full variable domain: EPEVTQTPSHQVTQMGQEVILRCVPISNHLYFYWYRQILGQKVEFLVSFYNNEISEKSEIFDDQFSVERPDGSNFTLKIRSTKLEDSAMYFCASSRAEVSGGRNIQYFGAGTRLSVL.

This clone has a handful of counts. The chain is built from TRBV7-2 and TRBJ1-2, with a tentative D call TRBD1 (6 bases). CDR1 and CDR2 from the germline V gene are SGHTA and FQGNSA. Trimming cost V 5 bases and J 7 bases, with 17 bases left between them. The CDR3 is made up of 14 amino acids. The CDR3 region is CASSTTGIRGGYTF. DNA for the CDR3: TGTGCCAGCAGCACGACAGGAATTAGGGGTGGCTACACCTTC.

The CDR3 protein is CASSIGQVTDTQYF. The CDR3 DNA sequence: TGTGCCAGTAGTATAGGTCAGGTCACAGATACGCAGTATTTT. The rearrangement uses TRBV19 and TRBJ2-3; D is uncertain. Germline CDR1 and CDR2: LNHDA and SQIVND (reference sequence). V gave up 1 base and J gave up 2 bases, with 7 bases separating them. The CDR3 has 14 amino acids.

This clone was found once. The chain uses TRBV9 and TRBJ2-7; 7 bases align to TRBD2. The V gene's germline CDR1 is SGDLS and CDR2 YYNGEE. The CDR3 totals 15 residues. J gave up 0 bases and V 0 bases, and 3 bases lay outside the gene matches. This CDR3 reads CASSVGLAASYEQYF. The CDR3 DNA reads as TGTGCCAGCAGCGTAGGGCTAGCGGCCTCCTACGAGCAGTACTTC.

The rearrangement links TRBV21-1 to TRBJ1-2; TRBD1 is the table's D call and was not checked against the DNA. TRBV21-1 is marked as a pseudogene. CDR3 length equals 14 residues. The chain's CDR3 is CASSNRQHNYGYTF. As DNA, the CDR3 is TGTGCCAGCAGCAATAGACAGCATAACTATGGCTACACCTTC.